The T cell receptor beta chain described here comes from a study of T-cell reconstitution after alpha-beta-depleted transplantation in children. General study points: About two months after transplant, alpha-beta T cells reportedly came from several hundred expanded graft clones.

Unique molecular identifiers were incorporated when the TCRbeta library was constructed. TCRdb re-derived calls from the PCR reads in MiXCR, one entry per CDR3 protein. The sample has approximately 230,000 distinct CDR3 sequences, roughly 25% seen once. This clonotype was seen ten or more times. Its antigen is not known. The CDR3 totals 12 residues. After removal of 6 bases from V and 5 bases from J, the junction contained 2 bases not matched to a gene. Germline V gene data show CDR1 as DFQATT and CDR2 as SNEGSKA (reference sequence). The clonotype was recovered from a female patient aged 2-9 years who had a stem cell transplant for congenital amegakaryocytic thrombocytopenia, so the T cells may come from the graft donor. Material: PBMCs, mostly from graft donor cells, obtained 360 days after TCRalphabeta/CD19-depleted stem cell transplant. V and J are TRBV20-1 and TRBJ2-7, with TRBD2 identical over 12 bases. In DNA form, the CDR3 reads TGCAGTGCCCGGACTAGCGGGGACGAGCAGTACTTC. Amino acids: CSARTSGDEQYF.